This T cell receptor (beta chain) was captured in a study of blood T cell repertoires in COVID-19. Across the whole study: Sample material is recorded as cDNA or gDNA derived from T cells, B-cell-depleted T cells, or PBMCs.

Using immunoSEQ multiplex PCR, the repertoire was profiled, and TCRdb retains in-frame clones only, with some absent. The sample records about 290,000 clones, roughly 91% being singletons. Germline loops: CDR1 SGHDT, CDR2 YYEEEE. This CDR3 comprises 14 residues. V shed 0 bases and J shed 3 bases, with 9 bases lying between them. The count of this clone is one. The rearrangement joins TRBV5-6 to TRBJ2-5; D gene ambiguous. This receptor was identified in a woman under 40 with COVID-19, enrolled during active disease. Sequencing used peripheral blood. CDR3 residues: CASSLVELKETQYF. The CDR3 coding sequence is TGTGCCAGCAGCTTGGTAGAACTCAAAGAGACCCAGTACTTC.